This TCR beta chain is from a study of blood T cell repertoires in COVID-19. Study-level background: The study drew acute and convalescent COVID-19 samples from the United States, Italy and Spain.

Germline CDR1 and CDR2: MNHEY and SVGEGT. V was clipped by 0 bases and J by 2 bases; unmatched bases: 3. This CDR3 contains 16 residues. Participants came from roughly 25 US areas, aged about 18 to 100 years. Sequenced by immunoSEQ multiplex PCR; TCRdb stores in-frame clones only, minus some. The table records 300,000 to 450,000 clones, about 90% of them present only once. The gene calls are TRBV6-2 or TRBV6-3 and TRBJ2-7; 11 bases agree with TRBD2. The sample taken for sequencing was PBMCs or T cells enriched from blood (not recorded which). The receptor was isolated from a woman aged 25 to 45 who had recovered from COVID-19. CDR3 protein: CASSYSTSGATYEQYF. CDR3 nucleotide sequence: TGTGCCAGCAGTTACTCGACTAGCGGGGCAACCTACGAGCAGTACTTC.